This T cell receptor (beta chain) was obtained from a study of shared clonotypes between healthy human individuals. Study-level points and caveats: About 5% of naive CD4 clonotypes were shared across several donors.

With regard to this clone: The antigen is undetermined. Distinct nucleotide sequences in the sample also encode this CDR3.

The CDR3 has 12 amino acids. Trimming stripped 6 bases from V and 6 bases from J, with 8 bases between. Germline V lookup: CDR1 MNHEY, CDR2 SVGAGI. Terminally differentiated effector memory CD45RA+ cells were excluded by CCR7 positive selection of CD45RO-negative cells. Only in-frame clones appear in the TCRdb table, and some are missing; sequencing was by immunoSEQ multiplex PCR. The sample shows some 2.1 million clones, 85% to 95% of them seen only once. V and J are TRBV6-5 and TRBJ2-2; D remains unclear. The sequence was collected from a man between 18 and 35 years old in good health. Some clones in this sample may be carry-over from other donors' samples. Sequencing input: naive CD8+ T cells from PBMCs. The CDR3 DNA is TGTGCCAGCAGCCCCGAGGCCGGGGAGCTGTTTTTT. It translates to CASSPEAGELFF.